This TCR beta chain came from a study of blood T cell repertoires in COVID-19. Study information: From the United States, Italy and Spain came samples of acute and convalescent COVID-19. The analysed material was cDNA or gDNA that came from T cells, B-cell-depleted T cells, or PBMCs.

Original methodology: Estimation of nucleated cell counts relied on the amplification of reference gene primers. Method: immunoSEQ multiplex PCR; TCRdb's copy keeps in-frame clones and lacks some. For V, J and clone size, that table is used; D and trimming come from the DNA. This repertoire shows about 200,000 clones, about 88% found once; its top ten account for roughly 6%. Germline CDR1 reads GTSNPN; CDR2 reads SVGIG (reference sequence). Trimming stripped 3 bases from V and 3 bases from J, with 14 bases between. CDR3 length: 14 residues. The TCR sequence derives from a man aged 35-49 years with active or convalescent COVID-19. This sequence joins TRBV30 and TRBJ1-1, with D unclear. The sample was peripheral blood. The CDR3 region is CAWRKRVRDTEAFF. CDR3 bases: TGTGCCTGGAGGAAGAGGGTTCGGGACACTGAAGCTTTCTTT.